This TCR beta chain originates from a study of TIL therapy for anti-PD-1-resistant metastatic lung cancer. Study overall: Tumor harvest preceded PD-1/PD-L1 blockade, followed by nivolumab treatment. By whole-exome sequencing, median non-synonymous tumor mutation burden was approximately 1.4 mutations per megabase.

About this clone: The antigen remains unidentified.

Germline V gene sequence: CDR1 MNHEY, CDR2 SVGAGI. The CDR3 spans 15 residues. Trimming removed 6 bases at V and 0 bases at J, with 12 bases between. Sequencing used immunoSEQ v3. Survey-level samples got 2 million to 2.5 million read pairs; deep-level samples got roughly 4.5-6 million. Measured with immunoSEQ multiplex PCR; TCRdb has only the in-frame clones, and not every one. The top ten hold less than 8% of the sample, which has 45,000 to 75,000 clones, roughly 69% seen once. General study points: Patients were highly selected, enriched for treatment-naive, never-smoker and oncogene-addicted cases.

Described time point: pre-treatment sample, taken before nivolumab and TIL therapy. The clonotype comes from a person aged 25-85 years with non-small cell lung cancer. The chain uses TRBV6-5 and TRBJ1-3; D call uncertain. Sample: blood, taken at baseline. CDR3: CASRPRSSSGNTIYF. The CDR3 nucleotides are TGTGCCAGCAGACCGAGGAGTTCCTCTGGAAACACCATATATTTT.